One sample yielded the 17 T cell receptor beta chains listed below, sequenced in a study of cytomegalovirus exposure and HLA in healthy donors. Both 60 Vbeta primers and 13 Jbeta primers went into the PCR. The repertoire was sequenced with immunoSEQ multiplex PCR; TCRdb's copy has only in-frame clones and lacks some. The data contain 140,000 to 150,000 clones, about 76% of them singletons. The sample taken for sequencing was PBMCs. All receptors come from a male donor in good health and CMV-seronegative.

This clone has just one count. One junction end disagrees with the germline gene, perhaps due to a read error. The CDR3 loop reads CSSSHGSSGIVSYEQYF. DNA of the CDR3: TGTTCCAGCAGCCATGGGTCTAGCGGTATTGTTTCCTACGAGCAGTACTTC. The J gene is TRBJ2-7, the V gene TRBV7-9; the match to TRBD2 covers 7 bases. This CDR3 is 17 amino acids long. CDR1 is SEHNR, CDR2 FQNEAQ, per germline (reference sequence).

The gene calls are TRBV19 and TRBJ2-7; D unresolved. Germline CDR1 LNHDA, CDR2 SQIVND (reference sequence). Trimming cost V 6 bases and J 0 bases, with 6 bases left between them. This CDR3 contains 12 residues. The DNA for the CDR3 is TGTGCCAGTAGCGCAGACTCCTACGAGCAGTACTTC. Translating it yields CASSADSYEQYF.

This chain joins TRBV18 and TRBJ2-1; D remains ambiguous. The V and J ends lost 2 bases and 5 bases respectively, with 4 bases between them. CDR1 KGHSH and CDR2 LQKENI come from the germline V gene. CDR3 size: 12 residues. The CDR3 here is CASSPEDNEQFF. In DNA form, the CDR3 reads TGTGCCAGCTCACCAGAGGACAATGAGCAGTTCTTC.

The chain has TRBV9 and TRBJ1-6; 11 bases fit TRBD1. The CDR3 loop spans 16 amino acids. The germline CDR1 and CDR2 sequences are SGDLS and YYNGEE. After removal of 4 bases from V and 10 bases from J, the junction contained 10 bases not matched to a gene. The CDR3 DNA follows: TGTGCCAGCAGCCCACGAGCAGGGACAGGGGGATCACCCCTCCACTTT. Its translation is CASSPRAGTGGSPLHF.

The chain links TRBV5-6 to TRBJ2-3, with D unclear. The ends were cut back, 3 bases at V and 2 bases at J, with 10 bases in the middle. Germline lookup yields CDR1 SGHDT and CDR2 YYEEEE. This CDR3 comprises 14 residues. DNA of the CDR3: TGTGCCAGCAGCTGGGCAGGATCCACAGATACGCAGTATTTT. It specifies CASSWAGSTDTQYF.

This chain connects TRBV7-6 to TRBJ2-7; 10 bases fit TRBD2. This CDR3 spans 15 amino acids. Trimming at V came to 4 bases and at J to 1 base, leaving 4 bases not matched to a gene. Germline V gene lookup returns CDR1 SGHVS and CDR2 FNYEAQ. CDR3 residues: CASSYRSGGSYEQYF. The CDR3 DNA reads TGTGCCAGCAGCTACCGTAGCGGGGGGTCCTACGAGCAGTACTTC.

This clone was recorded a few times. The chain employs TRBV5-1 and TRBJ2-7, with D possibly being TRBD1 (5 bases). V gave up 0 bases and J gave up 1 base, with 8 bases separating them. The CDR3 runs 14 residues. Germline CDR1 and CDR2: SGHRS and YFSETQ. The CDR3 DNA is TGCGCCAGCAGCTTGGAAAGGGGTTCCTACGAGCAGTACTTC. This translates into CASSLERGSYEQYF. Full variable domain (missing parts from reference TRBV5-1 and TRBJ2-7): KAGVTQTPRYLIKTRGQQVTLSCSPISGHRSVSWYQQTPGQGLQFLFEYFSETQRNKGNFPGRFSGRQFSNSRSEMNVSTLELGDSALYLCASSLERGSYEQYFGPGTRLTVT.

CDR3 nucleotides: TGTGCCAGCTGTATGGGGACCGGGACAGGGGATGAAAAACTGTTTTTT. This sequence encodes CASCMGTGTGDEKLFF. The genes are TRBV5-6 and TRBJ1-4, with 10 positions matching TRBD1. The germline CDR1 and CDR2 sequences are SGHDT and YYEEEE. CDR3 length: 16 residues. Losses at the gene ends were 7 bases for V and 6 bases for J; bases not matched to a gene: 12.

V and J are TRBV5-4 and TRBJ2-1; no reliable D call. The CDR3 is 13 amino acids. Trimming shortened V by 5 bases and J by 5 bases, and 11 bases separated the two germline ends. Germline assignment: CDR1 SGHNT and CDR2 YYREEE (reference sequence). The CDR3: CASSVVFDNEQFF. The CDR3 DNA is TGTGCCAGCAGTGTAGTGTTCGACAATGAGCAGTTCTTC.

Details on this clone: Germline is not matched at one junction end, which may reflect a read error. The chain links TRBV5-4 to TRBJ2-5; possibly TRBD1 for D (5 bases). Germline V gene lookup returns CDR1 SGHNT and CDR2 YYREEE (reference sequence). The CDR3 extends over 14 amino acids. In DNA, the CDR3 is TGCGCCAGCAGCTCAAGGGAAGGGGCAGAGACCCAGTACTTC. This gives the protein CASSSREGAETQYF.

CDR3 sequence: CASRGTASGSREQYF. The CDR3 region has the DNA TGTGCCAGCAGGGGGACCGCCAGCGGGAGCAGGGAGCAGTACTTC. The chain couples TRBV2 to TRBJ2-7; 8 positions match TRBD2. The CDR3 is 15 amino acids. Germline CDR1 and CDR2: SNHLY and FYNNEI. V lost 6 bases and J lost 7; bases outside the gene matches: 14.

The rearrangement joins TRBV29-1 to TRBJ1-1; 7 bases match TRBD1. The CDR3 loop spans 12 amino acids. Trimming took 7 bases from V and 2 from J; bases not matched to a gene: 4. From germline, CDR1 is SQVTM and CDR2 ANQGSEA. The CDR3 protein is CSAGQQNTEAFF. CDR3 sequence (DNA): TGCAGCGCGGGACAGCAAAACACTGAAGCTTTCTTT.

This clone turned up a few times. CDR3 sequence reads: CASRLGLPNEKLFF. The CDR3 region has the DNA TGTGCCAGCAGATTGGGACTGCCTAATGAAAAACTGTTTTTT. The V gene is TRBV11-2, the J gene TRBJ1-4; possibly TRBD1 for D (5 bases). The V and J ends lost 6 bases and 3 bases respectively, with 11 bases between them. The CDR3 totals 14 residues. CDR1 and CDR2 (germline): SGHAT, FQNNGV.

The chain uses TRBV18 and TRBJ1-5; TRBD1 matches 8 bases. Germline values: CDR1 KGHSH, CDR2 LQKENI. This CDR3 has 15 residues. With 6 bases clipped from V and 11 bases from J, the junction kept 15 bases outside the gene matches. The CDR3 protein is CASSLGQDPRGAQHF. The CDR3 DNA reads as TGTGCCAGCTCCTTGGGACAGGACCCCCGAGGGGCCCAGCATTTT.

The rearrangement uses TRBV5-1 and TRBJ2-2, with 8 nucleotides matching TRBD2. This CDR3 comprises 19 residues. J was trimmed by 5 bases and V by 3 bases; bases with no gene match: 18. Germline V gene data show CDR1 as SGHRS and CDR2 as YFSETQ. Here the CDR3 DNA reads TGCGCCAGCAGCTGGGGGGCGAGCGGGAGCTCCGGGGGGACCGGGGAGCTGTTTTTT. Amino acid sequence: CASSWGASGSSGGTGELFF.

CDR3 sequence: CASSLGLAGGETQYF. The CDR3 coding sequence is TGTGCCAGCAGCTTGGGCCTAGCGGGAGGGGAGACCCAGTACTTC. The V call is TRBV5-6, the J call TRBJ2-5, with 12 bases lining up with TRBD2. The germline V gene has CDR1 SGHDT and CDR2 YYEEEE. This CDR3 has 15 residues. V lost 0 bases and J lost 5; bases outside the gene matches: 2. The entire variable domain, with the rest obtained from reference TRBV5-6 and TRBJ2-5, is as follows: DAGVTQSPTHLIKTRGQQVTLRCSPKSGHDTVSWYQQALGQGPQFIFQYYEEEERQRGNFPDRFSGHQFPNYSSELNVNALLLGDSALYLCASSLGLAGGETQYFGPGTRLLVL.

The rearrangement uses TRBV5-4 and TRBJ1-4; 9 bases agree with TRBD1. Germline lookup yields CDR1 SGHNT and CDR2 YYREEE (reference sequence). The CDR3 is 14 amino acids. After removal of 4 bases from V and 7 bases from J, the junction contained 5 bases not matched to a gene. CDR3 sequence (DNA): TGTGCCAGCAGCCCTACAGGGGGCGGTGAAAAACTGTTTTTT. This gives the protein CASSPTGGGEKLFF.